A single sample gave rise to the 18 T cell receptor beta chains below, sequenced in a study of blood T cell repertoires in COVID-19. The data were produced by immunoSEQ multiplex PCR, yet TCRdb's version contains in-frame clones alone and is incomplete. The sample consists of some 350,000 clones, over 75% of them appearing once. The specimen sequenced was PBMCs or T cells enriched from blood (not recorded which). The source is a woman aged 25-40 years who had recovered from COVID-19.

This chain connects TRBV7-9 to TRBJ1-5; D gene ambiguous. Trimming removed 5 bases from V and 6 bases from J, with 11 bases in between. Germline V gene sequence: CDR1 SEHNR, CDR2 FQNEAQ (reference sequence). This CDR3 is built from 13 residues. CDR3 loop: CASSPRRGQPQHF. The CDR3 nucleotides are TGTGCCAGCAGCCCCCGTCGGGGTCAGCCCCAGCATTTT.

This clone was seen only once. The chain combines TRBV15 with TRBJ2-3; 10 positions agree with TRBD2. J was trimmed by 4 bases and V by 5 bases; bases with no gene match: 15. This CDR3 has 18 residues. Germline assignment: CDR1 LNHNV and CDR2 YYDKDF (reference sequence). The CDR3 DNA reads as TGTGCCACCAGCCCGCTGGGGTTAGCGGGGGGTTTGGCAGATACGCAGTATTTT. Translated: CATSPLGLAGGLADTQYF. Filled out from reference TRBV15 and TRBJ2-3, the complete variable domain reads DAMVIQNPRYQVTQFGKPVTLSCSQTLNHNVMYWYQQKSSQAPKLLFHYYDKDFNNEADTPDNFQSRRPNTSFCFLDIRSPGLGDTAMYLCATSPLGLAGGLADTQYFGPGTRLTVL.

The J gene is TRBJ2-3, the V gene TRBV5-1, with 7 positions matching TRBD2. Germline V gene lookup returns CDR1 SGHRS and CDR2 YFSETQ. The CDR3 spans 14 residues. J lost 2 bases, V lost 4 bases, and 4 bases had no gene match. The DNA for the CDR3 is TGCGCCAGCAGCCCTCAGCGGGACACAGATACGCAGTATTTT. Encoded protein: CASSPQRDTDTQYF.

This chain uses TRBV10-3 with TRBJ1-2; a weak D match, TRBD1 (6 bases). The germline V and J ends were trimmed by 4 bases and 2 bases, with 17 bases remaining between them. The CDR3 is 16 residues long. Germline-derived CDR1 and CDR2 are ENHRY and SYGVKD. The CDR3 DNA sequence: TGTGCCATCAGTGCAGGATTGACAGGTACCAACTATGGCTACACCTTC. Protein product: CAISAGLTGTNYGYTF.

V is TRBV6-5 and J is TRBJ1-3, with no clear D. The germline V and J ends were trimmed by 7 bases and 4 bases, with 17 bases remaining between them. CDR3 length: 15 residues. Germline CDR1 reads MNHEY; CDR2 reads SVGAGI. CDR3 bases: TGTGCCAGCACGCTCGAACCCGCGGTAGGAAACACCATATATTTT. This encodes CASTLEPAVGNTIYF.

This chain connects TRBV6-5 to TRBJ2-1, with 12 bases aligning to TRBD2. V dropped 8 bases and J dropped 9; count of bases not matched to a gene: 5. Looked up from germline, CDR1 is MNHEY and CDR2 is SVGAGI. This CDR3 has 13 amino acids. The CDR3 spells CASVLAGGSEQFF. For the CDR3, the DNA is TGTGCCAGCGTACTAGCGGGGGGCTCTGAGCAGTTCTTC.

The rearrangement uses TRBV30 and TRBJ1-3; maybe TRBD1 (5 bases). The CDR3 runs 13 residues. V was cut by 3 bases and J by 2 bases, with 8 bases left in between. CDR1 GTSNPN and CDR2 SVGIG come from the germline V gene (reference sequence). The CDR3 DNA sequence: TGTGCCTGGAGCCAGGGTCCTGGAAACACCATATATTTT. It codes for CAWSQGPGNTIYF.

The rearrangement joins TRBV12-5 to TRBJ2-5; D not certain. Germline V gene data show CDR1 as LGHNT and CDR2 as FRNRAP. The length of the CDR3 is 12 residues. The V end was cut by 2 bases, the J end by 4 bases, with 5 bases between. Written as DNA, the CDR3 is TGTGCTAGTGGTTTGTCGGGAGAGACCCAGTACTTC. It yields the protein CASGLSGETQYF.

The chain carries TRBV2 and TRBJ2-3; 9 bases agree with TRBD2. Germline CDR1 and CDR2: SNHLY and FYNNEI. The CDR3 loop spans 16 amino acids. The trim removed 3 bases at V and 0 bases at J, leaving 4 bases unmatched. The CDR3 DNA is TGTGCCAGCAGTGATCTGACTAGCGGCAGCACAGATACGCAGTATTTT. This gives the protein CASSDLTSGSTDTQYF.

The V call is TRBV2, the J call TRBJ2-3, with 8 bases fitting TRBD2. CDR1 and CDR2 (germline): SNHLY, FYNNEI. The V gene end was trimmed by 7 bases and the J gene end by 5 bases; junction bases not matched to a gene: 11. This CDR3 spans 15 amino acids. As DNA, the CDR3 is TGTGCCAGCAAGGGGCATAGCGGGGTTGGAGATACGCAGTATTTT. This gives the protein CASKGHSGVGDTQYF.

V is TRBV2 and J is TRBJ1-6; D might be TRBD1 (5 bases). The CDR3 runs to 14 residues. Trimming removed 8 bases at V and 9 bases at J, with 17 bases between. Germline V gene lookup returns CDR1 SNHLY and CDR2 FYNNEI. The chain's CDR3 is CASYFRGGISPLHF. The CDR3 bases are TGTGCCAGCTACTTTCGGGGGGGGATTTCACCCCTCCACTTT.

The V gene is TRBV14, the J gene TRBJ2-5; 10 nucleotides align to TRBD1. Per germline, CDR1 SGHDN and CDR2 FVKESK. Trimming removed 4 bases from V and 5 bases from J; junction bases left unmatched: 7. CDR3 length equals 15 residues. CDR3 DNA: TGTGCCAGCAGCCCCTGGACAGGGGGTGAGGAGACCCAGTACTTC. Amino acids: CASSPWTGGEETQYF.

This chain links TRBV6-5 with TRBJ1-2; D may be TRBD1 (6 bases). This CDR3 spans 14 amino acids. Germline assignment: CDR1 MNHEY and CDR2 SVGAGI. Trimming left V 6 bases short and J 6 bases short, with 17 bases between. CDR3 nucleotides: TGTGCCAGCAGCCACCTAGGACAGACCGATGGCTACACCTTC. This codes for CASSHLGQTDGYTF.

The genes are TRBV30 and TRBJ2-2, with TRBD2 as a possible D gene (6 bases). The germline gives CDR1 GTSNPN, CDR2 SVGIG (reference sequence). The CDR3 is 17 amino acids. The V end was cut by 2 bases, the J end by 3 bases, with 19 bases between. The CDR3 protein is CAWSNTGRGTYTGELFF. The CDR3 DNA sequence: TGTGCCTGGAGTAACACGGGGCGGGGAACCTACACCGGGGAGCTGTTTTTT. The full variable domain, in which reference TRBV30 and TRBJ2-2 provide the parts outside the CDR3, is SQTIHQWPATLVQPVGSPLSLECTVEGTSNPNLYWYRQAAGRGLQLLFYSVGIGQISSEVPQNLSASRPQDRQFILSSKKLLLSDSGFYLCAWSNTGRGTYTGELFFGEGSRLTVL.

This clone was seen only once. The chain couples TRBV2 to TRBJ1-1, with a possible D match to TRBD1 (5 bases). The CDR3 loop spans 11 amino acids. Germline V CDR1 and CDR2: SNHLY, FYNNEI. V lost 6 bases, J lost 6 bases, and 8 bases lay in between. The CDR3 sequence is CASRGRSEAFF. The CDR3 coding sequence is TGTGCCAGCAGGGGGCGTTCTGAAGCTTTCTTT.

The rearrangement joins TRBV19 to TRBJ1-5; D may be TRBD1 (5 bases). The germline CDR1 and CDR2 sequences are LNHDA and SQIVND (reference sequence). Trimming took off 7 bases at V and 7 bases at J, with 23 bases between the two ends. The CDR3 has 16 residues. CDR3 bases: TGTGCCAGTACTCCCGGCCCTCGGGGGAGGGCACAGCCCCAGCATTTT. Protein product: CASTPGPRGRAQPQHF.

This chain connects TRBV2 to TRBJ1-2, with D maybe TRBD1 (6 bases). Germline V CDR1 and CDR2: SNHLY, FYNNEI. V shed 4 bases and J shed 2 bases, with 11 bases lying between them. The CDR3 sequence is 14 residues long. The CDR3 protein is CASSGSGANYGYTF. The CDR3 region has the DNA TGTGCCAGCAGTGGGTCAGGGGCGAACTATGGCTACACCTTC.

This chain connects TRBV10-3 to TRBJ1-1; D is unclear. The CDR3 is 14 amino acids. Germline values: CDR1 ENHRY, CDR2 SYGVKD. Trimming removed 2 bases at V and 0 bases at J, with 7 bases between. The CDR3, as DNA: TGTGCCATCAGTGAGGCCAGGATGAACACTGAAGCTTTCTTT. Its translation is CAISEARMNTEAFF.